In its sample, the clone carrying this TCR beta chain was seen a few times. iRepertoire HTBI primers and Arm-PCR of CDR3 regions built TCR beta libraries. TCRdb itself ran the multiplex PCR reads through MiXCR, one entry per CDR3 protein. The repertoire holds 350,000 to 450,000 distinct CDR3 sequences, about 11% seen once, with over 15% in the top ten. The sample originates from a study of regulatory T cells in long-lasting Graves disease. Germline CDR1 reads SGHKS; CDR2 reads YYEKEE (reference sequence). This CDR3 has 15 residues. Trimming took 2 bases from V and 4 from J, leaving 12 bases between them. As to time point: newly diagnosed GD, antithyroid drugs for less than 3 months. TCR sequences were obtained from RNA taken from PBMCs. This sample also belongs to another study, concerning T cells in Graves' hyperthyroidism and ophthalmopathy.

This TCR derives from a woman younger than 30 with Graves disease. The chain recombines TRBV5-5 with TRBJ2-2; D possibly corresponds to TRBD2 (6 bases). This sample comprised peripheral blood mononuclear cells (PBMCs), obtained at new diagnosis, from a patient treated with antithyroid drugs. CDR3 in DNA: TGTGCCAGCAGCTTAACGGGAGTGATCACCGGGGAGCTGTTTTTT. Protein sequence: CASSLTGVITGELFF.